This T cell receptor (beta chain) came from a study of T cells after yellow fever vaccination. UMIs and a universal primer site were added when TCR cDNA was made by 5'RACE template switching. TCRdb re-analysed the 5' RACE reads in MiXCR, keeping a single row per CDR3 protein. The sample yields 55,000 to 70,000 distinct CDR3 sequences, approximately 7% seen once. Many counts were recorded for this clonotype. Its antigen is not known. Study-wide results and caveats: Boosting was followed by the reappearance of most primary-vaccination clones (around 95% CD4, 70% to 90% CD8). Weaker overall, the secondary response nonetheless peaked faster (day 5 versus 15).

The germline V gene encodes CDR1 SGHRS and CDR2 YFSETQ. The V end lost 0 bases, the J end lost 0 bases, and 10 bases lay between the germline ends. This CDR3 comprises 15 residues. This sequence was found in a man between 18 and 35 years old who received the YFV17D yellow fever vaccine. This specimen was CD8+ T cells sorted from PBMCs, taken around 45 days after the first yellow fever vaccination. J is TRBJ2-7 and V is TRBV5-1; D gene uncertain. CDR3 protein: CASSLVSTASYEQYF. CDR3 DNA: TGCGCCAGCAGCTTGGTATCGACGGCCTCCTACGAGCAGTACTTC. The variable domain in full, completed from reference TRBV5-1 and TRBJ2-7, reads KAGVTQTPRYLIKTRGQQVTLSCSPISGHRSVSWYQQTPGQGLQFLFEYFSETQRNKGNFPGRFSGRQFSNSRSEMNVSTLELGDSALYLCASSLVSTASYEQYFGPGTRLTVT.